The TCR beta chain described here comes from a study of shared clonotypes between healthy human individuals. Study-wide results and caveats: The study sampled only blood, and tissue repertoires likely differ.

Original methodology: ImmunoSEQ yielded junction-only sequences lacking quality scores, so filtering differed. Produced via immunoSEQ multiplex PCR; TCRdb's table is partial and in-frame only. Clonal size and the V and J genes are those of that table, whereas D and trimming came from the DNA. Here the sample spans around 750,000 clones, around 72% being singletons. This clone was detected only once. Antigen specificity is unknown. The germline gives CDR1 SGHRS, CDR2 YFSETQ. The CDR3 totals 16 residues. J lost 2 bases, V lost 9 bases, and 11 bases had no gene match. This TCR came from a woman in her 30s in good health. The rearrangement uses TRBV5-1 and TRBJ2-2; 9 bases align to TRBD1. The sequencing input was memory CD4+ T cells sorted from blood. Subset given: CD45RA-negative fraction. CDR3 in DNA: TGCGCCACCGGGCGTCCGGGACAGGGCAACACCGGGGAGCTGTTTTTT. Translated, it gives CATGRPGQGNTGELFF.